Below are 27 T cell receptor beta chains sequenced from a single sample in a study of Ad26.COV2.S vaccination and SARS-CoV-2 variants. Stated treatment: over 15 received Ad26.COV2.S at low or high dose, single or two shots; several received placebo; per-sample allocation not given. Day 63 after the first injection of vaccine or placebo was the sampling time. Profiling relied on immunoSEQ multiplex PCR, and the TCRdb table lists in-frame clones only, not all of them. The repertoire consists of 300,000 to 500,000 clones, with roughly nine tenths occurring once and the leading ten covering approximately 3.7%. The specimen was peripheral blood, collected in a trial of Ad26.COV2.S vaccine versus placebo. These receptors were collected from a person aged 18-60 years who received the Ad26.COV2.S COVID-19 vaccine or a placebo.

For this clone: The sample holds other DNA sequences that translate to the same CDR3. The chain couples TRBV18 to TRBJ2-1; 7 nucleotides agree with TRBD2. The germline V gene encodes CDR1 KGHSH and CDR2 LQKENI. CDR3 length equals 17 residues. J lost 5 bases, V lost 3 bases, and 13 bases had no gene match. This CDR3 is CASSPDSALLANNEQFF. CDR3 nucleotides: TGTGCCAGCTCACCCGACTCGGCCTTACTAGCGAACAATGAGCAGTTCTTC.

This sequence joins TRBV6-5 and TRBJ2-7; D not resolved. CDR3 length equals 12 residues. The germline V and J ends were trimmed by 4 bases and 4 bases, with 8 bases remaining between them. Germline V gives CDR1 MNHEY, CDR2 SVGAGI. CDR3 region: CASSSGAYEQYF. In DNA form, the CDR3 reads TGTGCCAGCAGTTCAGGAGCGTACGAGCAGTACTTC.

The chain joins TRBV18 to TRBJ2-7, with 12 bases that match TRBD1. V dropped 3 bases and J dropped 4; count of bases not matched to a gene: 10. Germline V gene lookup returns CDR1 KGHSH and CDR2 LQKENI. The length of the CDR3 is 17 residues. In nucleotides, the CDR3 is TGTGCCAGCTCACCTAACTCCGGGACAGGGGGCTGGTACGAGCAGTACTTC. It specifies CASSPNSGTGGWYEQYF.

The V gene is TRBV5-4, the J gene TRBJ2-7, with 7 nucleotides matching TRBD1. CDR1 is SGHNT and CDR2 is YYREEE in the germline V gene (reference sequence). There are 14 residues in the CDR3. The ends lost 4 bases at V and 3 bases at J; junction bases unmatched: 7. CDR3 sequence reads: CASSGQDRLYEQYF. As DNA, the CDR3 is TGTGCCAGCAGCGGCCAGGACAGGCTCTACGAGCAGTACTTC.

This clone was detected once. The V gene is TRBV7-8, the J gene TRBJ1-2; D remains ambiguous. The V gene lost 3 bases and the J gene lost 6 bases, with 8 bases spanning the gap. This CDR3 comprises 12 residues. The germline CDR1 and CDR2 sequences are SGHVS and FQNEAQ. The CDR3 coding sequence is TGTGCCAGCAGCTTCGAAGAGAATGGCTACACCTTC. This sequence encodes CASSFEENGYTF.

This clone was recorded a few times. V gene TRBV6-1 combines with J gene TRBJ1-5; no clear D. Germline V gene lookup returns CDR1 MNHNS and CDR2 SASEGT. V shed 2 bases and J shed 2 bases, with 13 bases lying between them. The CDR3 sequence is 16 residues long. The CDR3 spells CASSEFLNSGNQPQHF. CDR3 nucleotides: TGTGCCAGCAGTGAATTTCTCAATAGCGGCAATCAGCCCCAGCATTTT.

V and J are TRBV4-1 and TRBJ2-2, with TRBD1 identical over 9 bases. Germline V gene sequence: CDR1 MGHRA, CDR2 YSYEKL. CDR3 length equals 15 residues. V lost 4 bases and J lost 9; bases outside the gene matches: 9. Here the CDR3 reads CASSPGTGTHRELFF. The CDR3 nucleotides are TGCGCCAGCAGCCCAGGGACAGGGACCCACCGGGAGCTGTTTTTT.

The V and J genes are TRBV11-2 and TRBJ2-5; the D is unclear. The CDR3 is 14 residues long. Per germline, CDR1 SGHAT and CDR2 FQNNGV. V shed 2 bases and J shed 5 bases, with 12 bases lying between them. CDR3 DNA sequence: TGTGCCAGCAGCTTAACAACGGGTGGGGAGACCCAGTACTTC. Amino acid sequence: CASSLTTGGETQYF.

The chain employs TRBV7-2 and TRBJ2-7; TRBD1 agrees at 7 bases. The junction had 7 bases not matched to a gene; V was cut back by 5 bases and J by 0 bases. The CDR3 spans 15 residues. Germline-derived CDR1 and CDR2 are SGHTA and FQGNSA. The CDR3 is CASSVGGTYSYEQYF. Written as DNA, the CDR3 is TGTGCCAGCAGCGTAGGGGGCACTTACTCCTACGAGCAGTACTTC.

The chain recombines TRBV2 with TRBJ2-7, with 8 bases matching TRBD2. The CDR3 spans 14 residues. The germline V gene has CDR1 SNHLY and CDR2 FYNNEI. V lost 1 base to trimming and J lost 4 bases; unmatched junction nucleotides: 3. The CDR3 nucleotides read TGTGCCAGCAGTGAAGAGCGGGGGCGGTACGAGCAGTACTTC. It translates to CASSEERGRYEQYF. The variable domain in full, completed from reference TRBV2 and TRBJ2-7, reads EPEVTQTPSHQVTQMGQEVILRCVPISNHLYFYWYRQILGQKVEFLVSFYNNEISEKSEIFDDQFSVERPDGSNFTLKIRSTKLEDSAMYFCASSEERGRYEQYFGPGTRLTVT.

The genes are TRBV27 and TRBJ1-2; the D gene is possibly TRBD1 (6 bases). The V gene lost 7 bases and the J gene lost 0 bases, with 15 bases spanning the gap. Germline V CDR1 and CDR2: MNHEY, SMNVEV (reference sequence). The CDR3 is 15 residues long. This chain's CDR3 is CASTRSPGANYGYTF. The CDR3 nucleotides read TGTGCCAGCACCAGGAGTCCAGGGGCTAACTATGGCTACACCTTC.

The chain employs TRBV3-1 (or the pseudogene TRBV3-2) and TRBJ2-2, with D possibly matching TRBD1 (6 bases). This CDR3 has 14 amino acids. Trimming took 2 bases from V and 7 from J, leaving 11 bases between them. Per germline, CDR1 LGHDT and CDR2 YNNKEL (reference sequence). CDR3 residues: CASSQTGTFGELFF. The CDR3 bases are TGTGCCAGCAGCCAAACCGGGACATTCGGGGAGCTGTTTTTT.

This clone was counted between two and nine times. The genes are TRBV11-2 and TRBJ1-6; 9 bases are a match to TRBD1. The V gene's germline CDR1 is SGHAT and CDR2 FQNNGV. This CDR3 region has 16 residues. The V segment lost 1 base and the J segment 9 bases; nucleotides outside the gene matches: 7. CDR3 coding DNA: TGTGCCAGCAGCTTAGTCTCCGGGACAGGGATTTCACCCCTCCACTTT. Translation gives CASSLVSGTGISPLHF.

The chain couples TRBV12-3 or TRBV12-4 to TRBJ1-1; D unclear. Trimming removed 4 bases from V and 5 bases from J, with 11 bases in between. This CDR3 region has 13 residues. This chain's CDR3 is CASSSLGRTEAFF. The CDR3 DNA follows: TGTGCCAGCAGTTCCCTAGGGCGTACTGAAGCTTTCTTT.

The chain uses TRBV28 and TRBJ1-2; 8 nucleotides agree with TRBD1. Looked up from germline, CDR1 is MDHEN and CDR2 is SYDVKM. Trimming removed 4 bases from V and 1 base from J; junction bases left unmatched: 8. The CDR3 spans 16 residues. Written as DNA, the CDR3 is TGTGCCAGCAGTTCCCCCGGACAGGGCTTTAACTATGGCTACACCTTC. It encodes CASSSPGQGFNYGYTF.

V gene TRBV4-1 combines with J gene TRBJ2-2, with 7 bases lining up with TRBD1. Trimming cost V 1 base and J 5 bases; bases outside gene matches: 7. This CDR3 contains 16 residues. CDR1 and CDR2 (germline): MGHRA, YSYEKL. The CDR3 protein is CASSQAGTATTGELFF. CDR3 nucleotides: TGCGCCAGCAGCCAAGCCGGGACAGCGACTACCGGGGAGCTGTTTTTT.

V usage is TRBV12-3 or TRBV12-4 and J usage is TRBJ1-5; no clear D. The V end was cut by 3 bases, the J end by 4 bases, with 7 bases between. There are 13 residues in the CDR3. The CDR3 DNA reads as TGTGCCAGCAGTTTCGGTCAGAATCAGCCCCAGCATTTT. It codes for CASSFGQNQPQHF.

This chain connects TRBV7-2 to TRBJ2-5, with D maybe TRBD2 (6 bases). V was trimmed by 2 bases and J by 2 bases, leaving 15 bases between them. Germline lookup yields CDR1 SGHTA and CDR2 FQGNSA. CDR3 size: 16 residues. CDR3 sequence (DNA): TGTGCCAGCAGCTTAAATGGGGTAGGACTACAAGAGACCCAGTACTTC. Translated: CASSLNGVGLQETQYF.

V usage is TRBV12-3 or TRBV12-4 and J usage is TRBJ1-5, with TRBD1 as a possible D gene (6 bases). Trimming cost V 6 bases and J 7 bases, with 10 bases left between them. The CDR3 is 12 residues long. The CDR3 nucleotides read TGTGCCAGCAGCTTCAGGGGCCAGCCCCAGCATTTT. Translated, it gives CASSFRGQPQHF.

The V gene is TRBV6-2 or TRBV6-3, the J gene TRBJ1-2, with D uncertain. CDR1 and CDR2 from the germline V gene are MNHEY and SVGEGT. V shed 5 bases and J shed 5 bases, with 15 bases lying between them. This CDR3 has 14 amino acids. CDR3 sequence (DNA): TGTGCCAGCAGTCGTGGGCCCTATTTTTATGGCTACACCTTC. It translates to CASSRGPYFYGYTF.

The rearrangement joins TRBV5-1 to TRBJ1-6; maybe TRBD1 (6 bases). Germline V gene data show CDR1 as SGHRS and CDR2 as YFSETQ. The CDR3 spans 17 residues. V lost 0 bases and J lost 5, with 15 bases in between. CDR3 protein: CASSLAGVRTDNSPLHF. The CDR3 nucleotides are TGCGCCAGCAGCTTGGCCGGGGTGAGGACAGATAATTCACCCCTCCACTTT. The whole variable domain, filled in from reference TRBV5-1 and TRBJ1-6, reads KAGVTQTPRYLIKTRGQQVTLSCSPISGHRSVSWYQQTPGQGLQFLFEYFSETQRNKGNFPGRFSGRQFSNSRSEMNVSTLELGDSALYLCASSLAGVRTDNSPLHFGNGTRLTVT.

CDR3 nucleotides: TGTGCCAGCAGTTCACTCTCAGGGGGAGGAGAGACCCAGTACTTC. It specifies CASSSLSGGGETQYF. V and J are TRBV6-5 and TRBJ2-5; tentative D call: TRBD1 (7 bases). The germline V gene encodes CDR1 MNHEY and CDR2 SVGAGI. V was cut by 4 bases and J by 4 bases, with 16 bases left in between. The CDR3 contains 15 residues.

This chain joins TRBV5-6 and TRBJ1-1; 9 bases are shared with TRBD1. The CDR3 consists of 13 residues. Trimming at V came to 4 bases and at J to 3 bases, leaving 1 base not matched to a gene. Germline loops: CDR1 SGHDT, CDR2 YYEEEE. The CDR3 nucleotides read TGTGCCAGCAGCCGGGACAGGGACACTGAAGCTTTCTTT. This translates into CASSRDRDTEAFF.

The CDR3 DNA is TGTGCCAGCAGCCCCCCAGTGGGGGGGGAGACCCAGTACTTC. Protein sequence: CASSPPVGGETQYF. The chain combines TRBV7-9 with TRBJ2-5, with 7 bases fitting TRBD2. Germline-derived CDR1 and CDR2 are SEHNR and FQNEAQ (reference sequence). This CDR3 is built from 14 residues. The V and J ends lost 5 bases and 5 bases, in that order; junction bases with no gene match: 8.

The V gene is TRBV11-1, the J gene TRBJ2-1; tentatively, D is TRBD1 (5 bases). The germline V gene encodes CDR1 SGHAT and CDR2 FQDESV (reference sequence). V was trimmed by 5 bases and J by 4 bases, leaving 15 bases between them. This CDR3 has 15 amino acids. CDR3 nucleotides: TGTGCCAGCAGCCAAATAACAGGAATATACAATGAGCAGTTCTTC. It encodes CASSQITGIYNEQFF.

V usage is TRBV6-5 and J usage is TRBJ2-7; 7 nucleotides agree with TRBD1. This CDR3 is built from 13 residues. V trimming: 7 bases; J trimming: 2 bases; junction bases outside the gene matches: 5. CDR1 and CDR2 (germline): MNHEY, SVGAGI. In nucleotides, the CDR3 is TGTGCCAGCACCGGGACAGCTACCTACGAGCAGTACTTC. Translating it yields CASTGTATYEQYF.

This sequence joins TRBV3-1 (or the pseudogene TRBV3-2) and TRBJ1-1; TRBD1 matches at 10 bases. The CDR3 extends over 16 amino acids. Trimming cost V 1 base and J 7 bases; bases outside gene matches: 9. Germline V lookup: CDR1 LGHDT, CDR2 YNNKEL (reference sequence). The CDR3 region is CASSQGRTGGWGEAFF. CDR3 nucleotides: TGTGCCAGCAGCCAAGGCCGGACAGGGGGATGGGGTGAAGCTTTCTTT.